The present entry profiles one TCR beta chain with its context. Method: immunoSEQ multiplex PCR; TCRdb's copy keeps in-frame clones and lacks some. This table holds 100,000 to 150,000 clones, approximately 91% found once. This specimen belongs to a study of control samples from healthy donors and cancer patients. Per germline, CDR1 SGHVS and CDR2 FNYEAQ. The CDR3 runs to 18 residues. The junction had 16 bases not matched to a gene; V was cut back by 5 bases and J by 3 bases. This sequence joins TRBV7-6 and TRBJ2-5; TRBD2 matches 9 bases. The sequence came from a man aged 50 or older in good health. Sample: blood. The chain's CDR3 is CASSPKSMGGGAEETQYF. The CDR3, as DNA: TGTGCCAGCAGCCCTAAGTCTATGGGCGGGGGGGCGGAAGAGACCCAGTACTTC.